This T cell receptor (beta chain) is from a study of shared clonotypes between healthy human individuals. Repertoires were generated with immunoSEQ multiplex PCR, while TCRdb's copy carries only in-frame clones and drops some. The sample holds roughly 2.5 million clones, approximately 94% seen once. The CDR3 totals 15 residues. V lost 0 bases to trimming and J lost 1 base, with 10 bases between them. Germline loops: CDR1 SGHNT, CDR2 YYREEE (reference sequence). The origin of this receptor is a man younger than 30 in good health. The J gene is TRBJ1-2, the V gene TRBV5-4; D remains ambiguous. Sequencing input: naive CD4+ T cells sorted from blood. Subset given: CD45RA+ positively selected. The CDR3 loop reads CASSLGQAYNYGYTF. The CDR3 DNA follows: TGTGCCAGCAGCTTGGGGCAGGCTTATAACTATGGCTACACCTTC. The whole variable domain, filled in from reference TRBV5-4 and TRBJ1-2, reads ETGVTQSPTHLIKTRGQQVTLRCSSQSGHNTVSWYQQALGQGPQFIFQYYREEENGRGNFPPRFSGLQFPNYSSELNVNALELDDSALYLCASSLGQAYNYGYTFGSGTRLTVV.